This T cell receptor beta chain is from a study of blood T cell repertoires in COVID-19. Study overall: The United States, Italy and Spain provided the acute and convalescent COVID-19 samples. Sources were T cells, B-cell-depleted T cells, or PBMCs; the material itself was cDNA or gDNA.

Study processing details: Reference gene primer amplification in the assay estimated nucleated cell counts. The protocol was immunoSEQ multiplex PCR, while the TCRdb copy is restricted to in-frame clones and leaves out a portion. V and J calls and clone size are copied from that table; D and trimming were computed from the DNA. The table shows some 70,000 clones, with around 92% occurring only once. Germline loops: CDR1 MDHEN, CDR2 SYDVKM. The CDR3 spans 14 residues. V lost 6 bases to trimming and J lost 3 bases, with 14 bases between them. This receptor was obtained from a human donor with active COVID-19. The donor label of this sample is uncertain. V usage is TRBV28 and J usage is TRBJ1-2, with D possibly matching TRBD1 (5 bases). Sequenced sample: peripheral blood. This CDR3 is CASSPKGADYGYTF. Written as DNA, the CDR3 is TGTGCCAGCAGCCCCAAAGGGGCGGACTATGGCTACACCTTC.